These T cell receptor beta chains were read from a single sample in a study of beta chain features in type 1 diabetes. Assay used: immunoSEQ multiplex PCR; TCRdb lists only in-frame clones, some missing. The profile shows some 640,000 clones, more than 13% of them singletons. Sequencing was performed on naive CD4+ T cells from blood. Receptor source: a young man with type 1 diabetes. Each CDR3 is given with its conserved first and last residue. The order of the fields is J gene, V gene, clone size, D gene, CDR3 DNA, CDR3 protein. D genes are given only for firm matches. Where a row states a size, it is once, few, many or the class of an expanded clone; other rows omit it.

TRBJ2-7	TRBV6-6	few	-	TGTGCCAGCAGTTCCCACAGCTCCTACGAGCAGTACTTC	CASSSHSSYEQYF
TRBJ2-7	TRBV27	-	-	TGTGCCAGCAGTTGGCAGGGCTCCTACGAGCAGTACTTC	CASSWQGSYEQYF
TRBJ2-2	TRBV2	few	-	TGTGCCAGCGCCCCCATCGATGGCGGGGAGCTGTTTTTT	CASAPIDGGELFF
TRBJ1-5	TRBV4-1	-	TRBD1	TGCGCCAGCAGCCAAGATCCGGGACAGAGACATCAGCCCCAGCATTTT	CASSQDPGQRHQPQHF
TRBJ2-7	TRBV29-1	-	-	TGCAGCGCTTGCCCTGGGACATCCCGCTACGAGCAGTACTTC	CSACPGTSRYEQYF
TRBJ2-7	TRBV10-3	few	TRBD1	TGTGCCATCAGTGTAGGACAGGGGTACGAGCAGTACTTC	CAISVGQGYEQYF
TRBJ2-1	TRBV7-2	few	-	TGTGCCAGCAGCTCCCGCGGGACCCCCACAAGCTCTTACAATGAGCAGTTCTTC	CASSSRGTPTSSYNEQFF
TRBJ1-1	TRBV15	-	-	TGTGCCACCAGCAGAGATTCGGGGTGGAACACTGAAGCTTTCTTT	CATSRDSGWNTEAFF
TRBJ1-2	TRBV6-1	few	-	TGTGCCAGCAGACGCGACAGTAACTACACCTTC	CASRRDSNYTF
TRBJ1-1	TRBV10-3	few	-	TGTGCCATCTGGCGGGGCCCCAACACTGAAGCTTTCTTT	CAIWRGPNTEAFF
TRBJ2-3	TRBV6-6	-	-	TGTGCCAGCAGTTCCTCCCCGGGAGATACGCAGTATTTT	CASSSSPGDTQYF
TRBJ2-1	TRBV11-1	-	-	TGTGCCAGCAGCACCCGGACAACCGACAATGAGCAGTTCTTC	CASSTRTTDNEQFF